This T cell receptor beta chain was profiled in a study of blood T cell repertoires in COVID-19. Study-level information: Samples representing acute and convalescent COVID-19 were sourced from the United States, Italy and Spain. PBMCs, B-cell-depleted T cells, or T cells provided the cDNA or gDNA that made up the material.

The authors' processing: Counts of nucleated cells, estimated from reference gene primer amplification, were obtained. Sequencing was performed with immunoSEQ multiplex PCR; in TCRdb, only in-frame clones are kept and a portion is missing. The V and J calls and clone size are taken from that table; D and trimming were inferred from the DNA. Of fewer than 150,000 clones in the sample, about 91% are singletons; the top ten hold 28%. The CDR3 sequence is 14 residues long. CDR1 and CDR2 (germline): KGHSH, LQKENI. Trimming left V 1 base short and J 7 bases short, with 13 bases between. The specimen was peripheral blood. The TCR sequence derives from a human donor in a cohort sampled during active COVID-19. The rearrangement links TRBV18 to TRBJ2-5, with a possible D match to TRBD2 (6 bases). The chain's CDR3 is CASSPLAVGGTQYF. The DNA for the CDR3 is TGTGCCAGCTCACCACTGGCAGTCGGGGGGACCCAGTACTTC.